These T cell receptor beta chains were read from a single sample in a study of lymphopenia after photon versus proton radiotherapy. Assay: immunoSEQ multiplex PCR; the TCRdb copy retains only in-frame clones and omits some. The sample shows more than 45,000 clones, approximately 84% of them seen only once. The input for sequencing was peripheral blood, taken from a patient treated with proton-based radiotherapy. All receptors derive from a man aged 55 to 69 with pancreatic cancer. The CDR3 runs from the conserved cysteine through the conserved F or W. A D gene is named only where the DNA matches it firmly. Some rows have no size entry. The others give once, few or many, or a class for an expanded clone.

J | D | V | size | CDR3 | DNA
TRBJ2-7 | - | TRBV5-1 | few | CASSRGGMIGYEQYF | TGCGCCAGCAGCCGCGGAGGGATGATCGGCTACGAGCAGTACTTC
TRBJ2-1 | - | TRBV5-1 | - | CASSLELRGYNEQFF | TGCGCCAGCAGCTTGGAGTTGCGGGGCTACAATGAGCAGTTCTTC
TRBJ2-3 | TRBD1 | TRBV28 | - | CASVDGGQGRADTQYF | TGTGCCAGCGTAGACGGGGGACAGGGAAGAGCAGATACGCAGTATTTT
TRBJ1-2 | - | TRBV27 | - | CASRAQGFYNYGYTF | TGTGCCAGCAGGGCCCAGGGATTTTATAACTATGGCTACACCTTC
TRBJ2-5 | TRBD1 | TRBV7-2 | - | CASSFEGAQETQYF | TGTGCCAGCAGCTTCGAGGGGGCACAAGAGACCCAGTACTTC
TRBJ1-1 | TRBD1 | TRBV7-2 | - | CASSLFTLRDRGRRGEAFF | TGTGCCAGCAGCTTATTTACCTTACGGGACAGGGGGCGAAGAGGTGAAGCTTTCTTT
TRBJ2-6 | - | TRBV7-2 | - | CASSLVGGWASGANVLTF | TGTGCCAGCAGCTTAGTGGGAGGTTGGGCCTCTGGGGCCAACGTCCTGACTTTC
TRBJ2-2 | TRBD2 | TRBV7-3 | - | CASSSGTSMAGELFF | TGTGCCAGCAGCTCGGGGACTAGTATGGCCGGGGAGCTGTTTTTT
TRBJ1-4 | - | TRBV4-2 | - | CASSQETQGRNEKLFF | TGTGCCAGCAGCCAAGAAACACAGGGTCGGAATGAAAAACTGTTTTTT
TRBJ1-5 | TRBD1 | TRBV5-8 | - | CASSFSDRGRRGNQPQHF | TGTGCCAGCAGCTTTTCGGACAGGGGCCGGAGAGGCAATCAGCCCCAGCATTTT
TRBJ2-2 | - | TRBV7-2 | - | CASSRTAANTGELFF | TGTGCCAGCAGCCGGACGGCCGCGAACACCGGGGAGCTGTTTTTT
TRBJ1-1 | TRBD1 | TRBV28 | - | CASKSGGTDTEAFF | TGTGCCAGCAAAAGTGGAGGGACAGACACTGAAGCTTTCTTT
TRBJ2-7 | - | TRBV7-6 | - | CASSHAQGYEQYF | TGTGCCAGCAGTCACGCTCAGGGCTACGAGCAGTACTTC
TRBJ2-7 | TRBD1 | TRBV28 | - | CASIGTGEKGYEQYF | TGTGCCAGCATCGGGACAGGGGAAAAGGGCTACGAGCAGTACTTC
TRBJ1-1 | - | TRBV4-2 | - | CASSQEGAGLRNTEAFF | TGTGCCAGCAGCCAAGAAGGGGCAGGACTTAGGAACACTGAAGCTTTCTTT
TRBJ1-1 | - | TRBV18 | - | CASSLLDRNTEAFF | TGTGCCAGCTCACTGTTGGACAGAAACACTGAAGCTTTCTTT
TRBJ2-7 | - | TRBV18 | once | CASSPLAPPEGLITREQYF | TGTGCCAGCTCACCATTGGCACCTCCTGAGGGATTGATCACGCGCGAGCAGTACTTC
TRBJ2-2 | TRBD2 | TRBV7-9 | - | CASSEVRGGTGELFF | TGTGCCAGCAGCGAAGTTCGGGGGGGCACCGGGGAGCTGTTTTTT
TRBJ2-7 | TRBD2 | TRBV28 | - | CASSLTSGSMEQYF | TGTGCCAGCAGTTTAACTAGCGGGAGTATGGAGCAGTACTTC
TRBJ1-5 | - | TRBV27 | - | CASSLWGRGGQPQHF | TGTGCCAGCAGTTTATGGGGCCGGGGGGGTCAGCCCCAGCATTTT
TRBJ1-5 | - | TRBV15 | - | CATSRDGKQGIIGNQPQHF | TGTGCCACCAGCAGAGATGGGAAACAGGGTATTATAGGCAATCAGCCCCAGCATTTT
TRBJ2-5 | - | TRBV13 | - | CASSLRRGPVETQYF | TGTGCCAGCAGCTTACGCCGGGGACCTGTTGAGACCCAGTACTTC